The clone carrying this TCR beta chain occurred many times. The data originate from a study of tumor-infiltrating lymphocytes in primary liver carcinoma. Study information: These patients were men and women whose ages were 30 to 69 years.

This CDR3 has 15 amino acids. V dropped 6 bases and J dropped 6 bases, with 20 bases sitting between them. A constant-region primer primed TCR beta cDNA synthesis from about 490 ng of total RNA. Three rounds of nested multiplex PCR with slightly modified ARM-PCR produced TCR beta libraries. With TRBV1-TRBV30 forward primers and a C-beta reverse primer, the first two PCR rounds were run for roughly 9 cycles each. Each CDR3 protein gets one entry after TCRdb re-called the multiplex PCR reads with MiXCR. The data show 95,000 to 150,000 distinct CDR3 sequences, around 70% seen once. Scientists recovered RNA and DNA together from roughly 21-30 mg of unsorted bulk tissue.

The chain combines TRBV12-3 or TRBV12-4 with TRBJ2-5, with D perhaps being TRBD1 or TRBD2 (5 bases each). The source material was tumor-adjacent normal liver tissue. This receptor was taken from an older woman with primary liver carcinoma and hepatitis B virus infection. CDR3 sequence reads: CASSPGRGVLKTQYF. The DNA of the CDR3 is TGTGCCAGCAGCCCCGGCCGAGGGGTATTGAAGACCCAGTACTTC.